This record looks at one TCR beta chain sequence and its context. Its antigen is not identified. The entry originates in a study of T cell responses to AZD1222 COVID-19 vaccine. Some clones are missing from TCRdb's copy, which holds only in-frame ones; the method was immunoSEQ multiplex PCR. The sample carries about 120,000 clones, approximately 86% recorded once. Findings and caveats of the study: Donors were mostly white British, more females; clonal diversity possibly underestimated.

CDR1 is LNHDA, CDR2 SQIVND, per germline (reference sequence). The CDR3 spans 15 residues. Germline trimming cut 7 bases from V and 0 bases from J; bases unmatched to any gene: 5. The chain uses TRBV19 and TRBJ2-7; TRBD1 aligns across 11 bases. The input for sequencing was peripheral blood, taken on day 0 of AZD1222 vaccination. This clonotype was sampled from an adult in good health. The CDR3 here is CASTPGTGGSYEQYF. The CDR3 nucleotides are TGTGCCAGTACCCCCGGGACAGGGGGCTCCTACGAGCAGTACTTC.